This T cell receptor beta chain appears in the sequencing data of a study of PD-L1 blockade in urothelial cancer. Turning to the study itself: Intravenous atezolizumab, 1,200 mg every 3 weeks, was begun by patients in about 2014. Analyzed time points were 3 weeks (second dose) and 6 weeks after therapy began. Typically, measured as a median, blood samples had 141,255 T cells.

This table comes from immunoSEQ multiplex PCR, and its TCRdb copy is limited to in-frame clones, with some not included. This table holds about 120,000 clones, roughly 89% found once. CDR3 length: 17 residues. Germline V CDR1 and CDR2: LNHNV, YYDKDF (reference sequence). The junction had 8 bases not matched to a gene; V was cut back by 3 bases and J by 0 bases. Time point meaning: peripheral blood 6 weeks after treatment start. Concerning this clone itself: As yet, its antigen is unknown.

General study findings and limits: Below-median pretreatment blood TCR clonality predicted better survival.

The rearrangement joins TRBV15 to TRBJ2-1, with 7 positions matching TRBD2. Sequenced material: PBMCs, taken around atezolizumab (anti-PD-L1) treatment. The TCR comes from a man between 60 and 75 years old with urothelial cancer. The CDR3 DNA reads TGTGCCACCAGCAGGGGTCTAGCGGTGGCCTCCTACAATGAGCAGTTCTTC. Translation: CATSRGLAVASYNEQFF.